This T cell receptor beta chain was recovered during a study of blood T cell repertoires in COVID-19. Comments on this clone: Because the CDR3's place on the DNA is in doubt, the DNA is left out and the CDR3 is given as listed by TCRdb.

Sequencing used immunoSEQ multiplex PCR; TCRdb keeps in-frame clones, though not all of them. The sample records 130,000 to 150,000 clones, more than 75% being singletons. Sequenced: peripheral blood. The receptor was derived from a human donor with acute or convalescent COVID-19. The donor label of this sample is uncertain.

Here the CDR3 reads CATSDLAQATSGTGNQPQHF. J is TRBJ1-5 and V is TRBV24-1. Germline V gene data show CDR1 as KGHDR and CDR2 as SFDVKD. The CDR3 is 20 residues long, counting both termini.